The clone carrying this T cell receptor (beta chain) was seen a single time. Sequence at one end of the junction differs from germline and may be a read error. This entry belongs to a study of shared clonotypes between healthy human individuals. For the study at large: CD8 memory received one plate per donor, CD8 naive two, CD4 memory three and CD4 naive three.

Donors were healthy HIV-negative adults without recent acute infections or vaccinations. Assay used: immunoSEQ multiplex PCR; TCRdb lists only in-frame clones, some missing. The repertoire holds about 2.4 million clones, with 93% as singletons. Input material: naive CD4+ T cells from PBMCs. Sample subset: CD45RA+ positively selected. This sequence originates from a man aged 18 to 30 in good health. Some clones in this sample may be carry-over from other donors' samples.

CDR3 bases: TGTGCCAGCAGCTTTGGGTACCTAGCGGGAGGCTACGGGCAGTACTTC. Translating it yields CASSFGYLAGGYGQYF. V gene TRBV5-4 combines with J gene TRBJ2-7, with 11 bases aligning to TRBD2. From germline, CDR1 is SGHNT and CDR2 YYREEE (reference sequence). This CDR3 comprises 16 residues.